These 8 T cell receptor beta chains came from one sample sequenced in a study of CD8 T cells in ankylosing spondylitis. Study-wide results and caveats: Blood from ankylosing spondylitis patients appeared to carry a characteristic roughly 8-variant TCR beta motif.

Antigens for these TCRs are unknown. TCRdb re-called the 5' RACE reads with MiXCR, one entry per CDR3 protein. The data contain a few hundred thousand distinct CDR3 sequences, about a fifth of them singletons. Material for sequencing was blood, either unsorted or a sorted T cell fraction (not recorded which). The receptors here all came from a male donor with ankylosing spondylitis.

This clonotype was counted ten times or more. The chain joins TRBV28 to TRBJ1-6; 7 bases are a match to TRBD1. V shed 9 bases and J 8 bases; nucleotides not matched to a gene: 16. The CDR3 loop spans 16 amino acids. The germline V gene has CDR1 MDHEN and CDR2 SYDVKM. CDR3 DNA: TGTGCCAGTTCAAAGGGGGGACAGCTTTGGGATTCACCCCTCCACTTT. Protein: CASSKGGQLWDSPLHF.

The chain couples TRBV2 to TRBJ2-7; the D gene is possibly TRBD1 (7 bases). CDR1 is SNHLY and CDR2 is FYNNEI in the germline V gene. This CDR3 has 12 amino acids. V was cut by 9 bases and J by 13 bases, with 22 bases left in between. The chain's CDR3 is CASALSRQGLYF. CDR3 coding DNA: TGTGCCAGTGCCCTTTCAAGACAGGGACTCTACTTC.

J is TRBJ1-1 and V is TRBV4-1; 10 bases map to TRBD1. With 2 bases clipped from V and 6 bases from J, the junction kept 6 bases outside the gene matches. The CDR3 covers 15 residues. The germline V gene has CDR1 MGHRA and CDR2 YSYEKL. CDR3 in DNA: TGCGCCAGCAGCCAATGGCCGGGACAGGGGTCTGAAGCTTTCTTT. This gives the protein CASSQWPGQGSEAFF.

The sample holds many counts of this clonotype. This chain joins TRBV5-1 and TRBJ2-2; D is perhaps TRBD2 (5 bases). CDR1 SGHRS and CDR2 YFSETQ come from the germline V gene. With 4 bases removed from V and 1 base from J, the gap between germline ends came to 23 bases. The CDR3 has 19 amino acids. The DNA of the CDR3 is TGCGCCAGCAGCCGTTCCTTCGCGAAAACGACTAAGAACACCGGGGAGCTGTTTTTT. Protein: CASSRSFAKTTKNTGELFF.

The CDR3 coding sequence is TGTGCCAGCAAACAGGCCCTAAGGGGAGAGACCCAGTACTTC. Translated, it gives CASKQALRGETQYF. The chain has TRBV2 and TRBJ2-5; tentative D call: TRBD1 (5 bases). The CDR3 runs 14 residues. Germline assignment: CDR1 SNHLY and CDR2 FYNNEI. Trimming took off 7 bases at V and 4 bases at J, with 16 bases between the two ends.

The chain links TRBV24-1 to TRBJ2-7; 8 bases align to TRBD2. CDR1 is KGHDR and CDR2 is SFDVKD in the germline V gene. The CDR3 has 17 amino acids. J lost 0 bases, V lost 7 bases, and 13 bases had no gene match. The CDR3 nucleotides read TGTGCCACCAGCACGTCCGCGGGGGGCTCTTCCTCCTACGAGCAGTACTTC. It translates to CATSTSAGGSSSYEQYF.

The gene calls are TRBV6-1 and TRBJ1-4, with D possibly being TRBD1 (5 bases). The CDR3 extends over 14 amino acids. Germline values: CDR1 MNHNS, CDR2 SASEGT. V was pared by 9 bases and J by 0 bases, with 11 bases between. The CDR3 nucleotides are TGTGCCAGTTTGGGGCTCTCAACTAATGAAAAACTGTTTTTT. Encoded protein: CASLGLSTNEKLFF.

The chain carries TRBV18 and TRBJ2-3; the match to TRBD1 covers 7 bases. V dropped 0 bases and J dropped 1; count of bases not matched to a gene: 4. The CDR3 loop spans 16 amino acids. From germline, CDR1 is KGHSH and CDR2 LQKENI. The CDR3 DNA reads TGTGCCAGCTCACCACCGGGGACAGCGCGCACAGATACGCAGTATTTT. Protein sequence: CASSPPGTARTDTQYF.